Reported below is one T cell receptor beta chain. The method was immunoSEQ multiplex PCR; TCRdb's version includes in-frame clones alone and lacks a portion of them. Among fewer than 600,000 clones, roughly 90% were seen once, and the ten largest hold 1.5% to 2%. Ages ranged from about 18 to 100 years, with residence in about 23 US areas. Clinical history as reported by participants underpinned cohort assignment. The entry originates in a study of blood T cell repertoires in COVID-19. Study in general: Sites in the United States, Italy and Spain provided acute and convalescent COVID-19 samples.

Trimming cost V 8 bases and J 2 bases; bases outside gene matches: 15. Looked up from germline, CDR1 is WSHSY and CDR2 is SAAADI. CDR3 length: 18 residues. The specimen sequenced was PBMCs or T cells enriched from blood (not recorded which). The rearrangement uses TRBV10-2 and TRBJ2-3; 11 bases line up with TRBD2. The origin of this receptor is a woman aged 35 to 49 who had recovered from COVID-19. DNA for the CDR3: TGCGCCAGCGGACCTCCGGGACTAGCGGTCCAATACACAGATACGCAGTATTTT. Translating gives CASGPPGLAVQYTDTQYF.